Below, 27 T cell receptor beta chains from the same sample are listed, as sequenced in a study of blood T cell repertoires in COVID-19. Sequencing was performed with immunoSEQ multiplex PCR; in TCRdb, only in-frame clones are kept and a portion is missing. Seen here are around 270,000 clones, 75% to 90% observed once, and the top ten hold approximately 2%. The specimen was peripheral blood. These receptors all stem from a man under 40 with active or convalescent COVID-19.

This clone was found once. The genes are TRBV2 and TRBJ2-5; no clear D. Trimming took off 6 bases at V and 4 bases at J, with 18 bases between the two ends. This CDR3 is built from 15 residues. The germline CDR1 and CDR2 sequences are SNHLY and FYNNEI. CDR3 in DNA: TGTGCCAGCAGAGGTAGCTTCCGGTTGGGAGAGACCCAGTACTTC. As protein: CASRGSFRLGETQYF.

V is TRBV21-1 and J is TRBJ1-2; TRBD1, the table's D call, was not compared with the DNA. TRBV21-1 is a pseudogene locus. There are 12 residues in the CDR3. The CDR3 loop reads CASSKDWGGYTF. The CDR3 DNA is TGTGCCAGCAGCAAAGATTGGGGCGGCTACACCTTC.

This chain uses TRBV2 with TRBJ1-1; D call uncertain. This CDR3 spans 15 amino acids. Trimming left V 6 bases short and J 0 bases short, with 14 bases between. Germline V gene sequence: CDR1 SNHLY, CDR2 FYNNEI. The CDR3 sequence is CASSAEGLLNTEAFF. The CDR3 nucleotides are TGTGCCAGCAGCGCCGAGGGATTGCTGAACACTGAAGCTTTCTTT. Based on the CDR3 plus reference TRBV2 and TRBJ1-1, the full variable domain is EPEVTQTPSHQVTQMGQEVILRCVPISNHLYFYWYRQILGQKVEFLVSFYNNEISEKSEIFDDQFSVERPDGSNFTLKIRSTKLEDSAMYFCASSAEGLLNTEAFFGQGTRLTVV.

The gene calls are TRBV7-2 and TRBJ2-1; 8 bases fit TRBD1. Trimming took 7 bases from V and 5 from J; bases not matched to a gene: 7. Germline-derived CDR1 and CDR2 are SGHTA and FQGNSA. This CDR3 spans 14 amino acids. This CDR3 reads CASTTGGTNNEQFF. The CDR3 DNA sequence: TGTGCCAGCACAACAGGGGGAACTAACAATGAGCAGTTCTTC.

The chain carries TRBV29-1 and TRBJ1-2; 10 nucleotides match TRBD1. Germline-derived CDR1 and CDR2 are SQVTM and ANQGSEA. With V trimmed by 5 bases and J by 3 bases, 3 bases remained unmatched. The CDR3 has 13 amino acids. This chain's CDR3 is CSVSDRGDYGYTF. CDR3 coding DNA: TGCAGCGTTTCGGACAGGGGGGACTATGGCTACACCTTC.

This chain uses TRBV27 with TRBJ1-5, with TRBD1 as a possible D gene (5 bases). Trimming took 5 bases from V and 0 from J, leaving 11 bases between them. This CDR3 has 15 amino acids. Germline CDR1 and CDR2: MNHEY and SMNVEV (reference sequence). The CDR3 sequence is CASSLDKNSNQPQHF. Here the CDR3 DNA reads TGTGCCAGCAGTCTGGACAAAAATAGCAATCAGCCCCAGCATTTT.

The chain couples TRBV7-3 to TRBJ2-1, with D perhaps matching TRBD2 (5 bases). CDR1 is SGHTA, CDR2 FQGTGA, per germline. The germline V and J ends were trimmed by 2 bases and 5 bases, with 13 bases remaining between them. This CDR3 has 15 residues. As DNA, the CDR3 is TGTGCCAGCAGCTTAGAGGGATTTGGGGACAATGAGCAGTTCTTC. It translates to CASSLEGFGDNEQFF.

The chain combines TRBV13 with TRBJ1-3; 9 bases align to TRBD1. The CDR3 sequence is 14 residues long. J was trimmed by 8 bases and V by 5 bases; bases with no gene match: 7. In germline, CDR1 is PRHDT, CDR2 FYEKMQ (reference sequence). CDR3 loop: CASSPDRGSDTIYF. The CDR3, as DNA: TGTGCCAGCAGCCCAGACAGGGGGTCAGACACCATATATTTT.

The rearrangement uses TRBV23-1 and TRBJ2-7, with D maybe TRBD2 (5 bases). TRBV23-1 qualifies as an ORF whose function is uncertain. Trimming shortened V by 3 bases and J by 11 bases, and 17 bases separated the two germline ends. The CDR3 is 13 residues long. CDR3 protein: CASSHRGRGWKYF. As DNA, the CDR3 is TGCGCCAGCAGTCACCGCGGCCGGGGTTGGAAGTACTTC.

The chain combines TRBV7-2 with TRBJ2-7; a weak D match, TRBD1 (6 bases). This CDR3 is built from 14 residues. The V end lost 1 base, the J end lost 7 bases, and 14 bases lay between the germline ends. Germline V gene lookup returns CDR1 SGHTA and CDR2 FQGNSA. The CDR3 is CASSLGTEAGEQYF. The CDR3 coding sequence is TGTGCCAGCAGCTTAGGGACAGAGGCTGGAGAGCAGTACTTC.

Details on this clone: This sample also contains other DNA sequences that code for the same CDR3. The V call is TRBV7-2, the J call TRBJ2-5, with 12 bases fitting TRBD2. Trimming at V came to 5 bases and at J to 5 bases, leaving 6 bases not matched to a gene. The CDR3 covers 15 residues. Per the germline V gene, CDR1 is SGHTA and CDR2 is FQGNSA. Written as DNA, the CDR3 is TGTGCCAGCAGCCTAGGACTAGCGGGGAGGGAGACCCAGTACTTC. It is translated as CASSLGLAGRETQYF.

The chain combines TRBV29-1 with TRBJ2-5, with no clear D. The CDR3 loop spans 13 amino acids. The germline V gene encodes CDR1 SQVTM and CDR2 ANQGSEA. Trimming took 2 bases from V and 1 from J, leaving 8 bases between them. CDR3 in amino acids: CSVEIEIQETQYF. DNA for the CDR3: TGCAGCGTTGAAATTGAGATCCAAGAGACCCAGTACTTC.

The V gene is TRBV4-2, the J gene TRBJ1-6, with D unresolved. Trimming took off 2 bases at V and 8 bases at J, with 13 bases between the two ends. Germline V gene sequence: CDR1 LGHNA, CDR2 YNFKEQ. The CDR3 runs to 15 residues. CDR3 in DNA: TGTGCCAGCAGCCAAACTATGACCGACGATTCACCCCTCCACTTT. This gives the protein CASSQTMTDDSPLHF.

The J gene is TRBJ2-1, the V gene TRBV2, with a weak D call TRBD2 (6 bases). The V and J ends lost 7 bases and 0 bases respectively, with 28 bases between them. The germline CDR1 and CDR2 sequences are SNHLY and FYNNEI. The CDR3 is made up of 20 amino acids. The CDR3 coding sequence is TGTGCCAGCAATGGTTATAAGGGTTGGGTAACCGGGGGCTCCTACAATGAGCAGTTCTTC. Translation: CASNGYKGWVTGGSYNEQFF.

This sequence joins TRBV2 and TRBJ1-4, with a weak D call TRBD1 (5 bases). Germline lookup yields CDR1 SNHLY and CDR2 FYNNEI. This CDR3 is built from 12 residues. V lost 5 bases to trimming and J lost 11 bases, with 12 bases between them. DNA for the CDR3: TGTGCCAGCAGTTGGGACTTGGGGAAACTGTTTTTT. The encoded protein is CASSWDLGKLFF.

This clone appeared once. J is TRBJ2-7 and V is TRBV4-3; 7 bases are shared with TRBD1. This CDR3 spans 14 amino acids. Per germline, CDR1 LGHNA and CDR2 YSLEER. After removal of 0 bases from V and 3 bases from J, the junction contained 2 bases not matched to a gene. CDR3: CASSQETGFYEQYF. CDR3 DNA: TGCGCCAGCAGCCAAGAGACAGGGTTCTACGAGCAGTACTTC.

The V call is TRBV19, the J call TRBJ1-5; 9 bases map to TRBD1. V was clipped by 6 bases and J by 7 bases; unmatched bases: 4. In germline, CDR1 is LNHDA, CDR2 SQIVND (reference sequence). The CDR3 is 13 residues long. DNA of the CDR3: TGTGCCAGTAGCGGGACAGGGTTACAGCCCCAGCATTTT. Encoded protein: CASSGTGLQPQHF.

V and J are TRBV7-9 and TRBJ1-6; 8 bases map to TRBD1. CDR3 length equals 15 residues. V trimming: 5 bases; J trimming: 8 bases; junction bases outside the gene matches: 8. The germline CDR1 and CDR2 sequences are SEHNR and FQNEAQ (reference sequence). The CDR3 sequence is CASSPADRGDSPLHF. Written as DNA, the CDR3 is TGTGCCAGCAGCCCAGCCGACAGGGGTGATTCACCCCTCCACTTT.

This clone was recorded once. The chain links TRBV27 to TRBJ2-5; 15 bases agree with TRBD2. This CDR3 is built from 18 residues. V trimming: 6 bases; J trimming: 0 bases; junction bases outside the gene matches: 8. Germline CDR1 and CDR2: MNHEY and SMNVEV (reference sequence). CDR3 DNA sequence: TGTGCCAGCAGCTCCGGGACTAGCGGGGGGCCGTACCAAGAGACCCAGTACTTC. It specifies CASSSGTSGGPYQETQYF.

The chain employs TRBV13 and TRBJ2-1, with a weak D call TRBD1 (5 bases). The V gene's germline CDR1 is PRHDT and CDR2 FYEKMQ (reference sequence). Trimming pared 4 bases from V and 12 bases from J, leaving 16 bases between. CDR3 length: 13 residues. CDR3 in amino acids: CASSSATLGVQFF. In DNA, the CDR3 is TGTGCCAGCAGCTCAGCCACGTTAGGGGTGCAGTTCTTC.

This rearrangement joins TRBV9 to TRBJ1-4, with 7 nucleotides matching TRBD1. J was trimmed by 2 bases and V by 5 bases; bases with no gene match: 9. The length of the CDR3 is 16 residues. In germline, CDR1 is SGDLS, CDR2 YYNGEE. The CDR3 spells CASSTGALVTNEKLFF. The CDR3 DNA reads as TGTGCCAGCAGTACAGGGGCCCTGGTTACTAATGAAAAACTGTTTTTT.

The genes are TRBV7-2 and TRBJ2-1; maybe TRBD1 (5 bases). Germline-derived CDR1 and CDR2 are SGHTA and FQGNSA. The CDR3 covers 15 residues. V lost 0 bases and J lost 4, with 10 bases in between. CDR3 sequence (DNA): TGTGCCAGCAGCTTAGCAGGGCGGACATACAATGAGCAGTTCTTC. It encodes CASSLAGRTYNEQFF.

The chain uses TRBV5-4 and TRBJ2-3; D possibly corresponds to TRBD1 (5 bases). Germline CDR1 is SGHNT and CDR2 is YYREEE (reference sequence). V lost 5 bases and J 0 bases, leaving 10 bases between the germline ends. This CDR3 has 14 residues. The CDR3 DNA reads as TGTGCCAGCAGGACAGATACTAGCACAGATACGCAGTATTTT. Its translation is CASRTDTSTDTQYF. The variable domain in full, completed from reference TRBV5-4 and TRBJ2-3, reads ETGVTQSPTHLIKTRGQQVTLRCSSQSGHNTVSWYQQALGQGPQFIFQYYREEENGRGNFPPRFSGLQFPNYSSELNVNALELDDSALYLCASRTDTSTDTQYFGPGTRLTVL.

The chain uses TRBV7-6 and TRBJ2-7, with 9 bases aligning to TRBD1. The V gene end was trimmed by 3 bases and the J gene end by 6 bases; junction bases not matched to a gene: 12. CDR3 length: 16 amino acids. CDR1 is SGHVS, CDR2 FNYEAQ, per germline. This CDR3 reads CASSLQTGTGFTEQYF. The CDR3 DNA reads as TGTGCCAGCAGCTTGCAAACCGGGACAGGGTTCACCGAGCAGTACTTC.

This clone was seen just once. The chain uses TRBV29-1 and TRBJ2-5, with D perhaps TRBD2 (5 bases). V was cut by 5 bases and J by 2 bases, with 12 bases left in between. Germline assignment: CDR1 SQVTM and CDR2 ANQGSEA. The CDR3 totals 13 residues. The CDR3: CSVKEAAQETQYF. The CDR3 bases are TGCAGCGTTAAGGAAGCGGCTCAAGAGACCCAGTACTTC.

Points on this clone: Distinct nucleotide sequences in the sample also encode this CDR3. The chain carries TRBV20-1 and TRBJ1-1; D call uncertain. This CDR3 contains 11 residues. Germline-derived CDR1 and CDR2 are DFQATT and SNEGSKA (reference sequence). The V gene lost 5 bases and the J gene lost 0 bases, with 4 bases spanning the gap. CDR3 region: CSAPVNTEAFF. The CDR3 bases are TGCAGTGCTCCGGTGAACACTGAAGCTTTCTTT.

The V gene is TRBV6-5, the J gene TRBJ1-2, with a tentative D call TRBD1 (5 bases). CDR1 and CDR2 (germline): MNHEY, SVGAGI. V gave up 1 base and J gave up 2 bases, with 11 bases separating them. This CDR3 contains 15 residues. The CDR3 DNA sequence: TGTGCCAGCAGTTACTTAGGGGCGGGGAACTATGGCTACACCTTC. This encodes CASSYLGAGNYGYTF.